This is a list of T cell receptor beta chains from one sample in a study of CD8+CD57+ T cells in acquired aplastic anemia. In TCRdb, the reads were re-called with MiXCR into one record per CDR3 protein. The sample records 150,000 to 200,000 distinct CDR3 sequences, 48% being singletons. Source material: sorted CD4+, CD8+, or CD8+CD57+ T cells (not recorded which) from PBMCs. These receptors were obtained from a human donor with aplastic anemia. Each CDR3 is given with its conserved first and last residue. D genes are given only for firm matches. A clone size is listed for some rows: how often the clone was seen (once, few, many), or a class if it is expanded.

>TRBV10-3|TRBJ2-5|-|-
TGTGCCATCAGTGGGGGTGGGGAAGAGACCCAGTACTTC
CAISGGGEETQYF
>TRBV7-2|TRBJ1-6|-|-
TGTGCCAGTGATGGAGCGTCATATAATTCACCCCTCCACTTT
CASDGASYNSPLHF
>TRBV24-1|TRBJ1-1|once|-
TGTGCCACCAGTGATTTGGGCACACGCCGGGCTTTCTTT
CATSDLGTRRAFF
>TRBV20-1|TRBJ2-7|-|TRBD2
TGCAGTGCTGGAGGACTAGCGGGAATCGAGCAGTACTTC
CSAGGLAGIEQYF
>TRBV5-1|TRBJ2-6|many|TRBD1
TGCGCCAGCAGCGGGGACAGGGCTGGGGCCAACGTCCTGACTTTC
CASSGDRAGANVLTF
>TRBV5-1|TRBJ1-6|-|-
TGCGCCAGCAGCTTCATGTCGCCTGGCGGTGATTCACCCCTCCACTTT
CASSFMSPGGDSPLHF
>TRBV15|TRBJ1-4|-|TRBD1
TGTGCCACCAGCAGTACCCGGGGGACAGGGAATGAAAAACTGTTTTTT
CATSSTRGTGNEKLFF
>TRBV5-4|TRBJ2-3|many|-
TGTGCCAGCAGCCCAATTGACCGGGCCCTGCATTTT
CASSPIDRALHF
>TRBV4-3|TRBJ1-2|once|-
TGCGCCAGCAGCCAAGAAGGGGGGCTGGACTATGGCTACACCTTC
CASSQEGGLDYGYTF
>TRBV6-4|TRBJ1-6|many|-
TGTGCCAGCAGTGTGGCTCAGGGAGGTTCACCCCTCCACTTT
CASSVAQGGSPLHF
>TRBV29-1|TRBJ2-1|-|TRBD1
TGCAGCGTTCGAGACAGGGCGACAAACAATGAGCAGTTCTTC
CSVRDRATNNEQFF
>TRBV10-2|TRBJ2-1|-|-
TGCGCCAGCAGTGACCCCGGTAGCGATGAGCAGTTCTTC
CASSDPGSDEQFF
>TRBV5-4|TRBJ2-7|-|TRBD1
TGTGCCAGCAGCGGCCGCCCGGGACAGGGCGCCGAGCAGTACTTC
CASSGRPGQGAEQYF
>TRBV15|TRBJ2-3|-|-
TGTGCCACCAGCATCCGGGACACGGAGGCAGATACGCAGTATTTT
CATSIRDTEADTQYF
>TRBV7-6|TRBJ1-5|once|-
TGTGCCAGCAGTCGTGGGGGCGTGGGGAGCAATCAGCCCCAGCATTTT
CASSRGGVGSNQPQHF
>TRBV5-8|TRBJ1-4|many|TRBD1
TGTGCCAGCAGCGGGGGGACAGCAACTAATGAAAAACTGTTTTTT
CASSGGTATNEKLFF
>TRBV5-1|TRBJ1-6|-|TRBD1
TGCGCCAGCAGCTCGGGACAGGGGGCGGGACCACCCCTCCACTTT
CASSSGQGAGPPLHF
>TRBV2|TRBJ1-1|-|-
TGTGCCAGCAGCGAGGCAACCGCTACTGAAGCTTTCTTT
CASSEATATEAFF
>TRBV28|TRBJ2-1|-|TRBD2
TGTGCGACGGGGGGTCGCTACAATGAGCAGTTCTTC
CATGGRYNEQFF
>TRBV27|TRBJ1-5|-|-
TGTGCCAGCGGTCTCAATCAGGGATTGACGCGCAATCAGCCCCAGCATTTT
CASGLNQGLTRNQPQHF
>TRBV20-1|TRBJ1-5|-|TRBD1
TGCAGTGCTAGGGGCTCGGGACAGGGTTTTTCGGGCAATCAGCCCCAGCATTTT
CSARGSGQGFSGNQPQHF
>TRBV20-1|TRBJ2-1|-|TRBD2
TGCAGTCCGTTCGGGGGGGCGGGTGAGCAGTTCTTC
CSPFGGAGEQFF
>TRBV10-3|TRBJ1-5|-|TRBD1
TGTGCCATCAGTAAGGACAGGAATCAGCCCCAGCATTTT
CAISKDRNQPQHF
>TRBV5-8|TRBJ1-1|many|-
TGTGCCAGCAGCTTGGTTAGGGGTGGAGAAGCTTTCTTT
CASSLVRGGEAFF
>TRBV11-2|TRBJ1-1|-|-
TGTGCCAGCAGCTTAAGCGCCACGTTGAACACTGAAGCTTTCTTT
CASSLSATLNTEAFF
>TRBV7-8|TRBJ2-3|-|TRBD2
TGTGCCAGCAGACCTACTAGCGGGGCCACAGATACGCAGTATTTT
CASRPTSGATDTQYF
>TRBV29-1|TRBJ2-5|-|-
TGCAGCGTTGGCGGAGGAATCGTATGGCCCCCAATGGAGACCCAGTACTTC
CSVGGGIVWPPMETQYF